This TCR beta chain appears in the sequencing data of a study of OX40 agonist ivuxolimab in advanced cancers. Study overall: Administration of intravenous ivuxolimab to patients occurred every 2 weeks at 0.01 to 10 mg/kg. Patients with hepatocellular carcinoma, melanoma, renal cell or head and neck cancer made up the dose-escalation patients. Study conclusions and caveats: In the expanded peripheral T cells, antigen specificity was never determined.

The protocol was immunoSEQ multiplex PCR, while the TCRdb copy is restricted to in-frame clones and leaves out a portion. This table has about 99,000 clones, roughly 90% appearing once. Regarding this clone: Its antigen is not known.

Samples of blood were obtained at baseline, on cycle 4 day 1, and on cycle 7 day 1. The sequence derives from an adult with an advanced solid tumor such as melanoma, head and neck, liver or kidney cancer. This specimen was CD4+ or CD8+ T cells sorted from blood, taken in a trial of the OX40 agonist ivuxolimab.

The CDR3 DNA reads TGTGCCAGCAGCACAGGAACGGGGGTTATGAACACTGAAGCTTTCTTT. Encoded protein: CASSTGTGVMNTEAFF. The V call is TRBV21-1, the J call TRBJ1-1. TRBV21-1 is flagged as a pseudogene. The CDR3 covers 16 residues.